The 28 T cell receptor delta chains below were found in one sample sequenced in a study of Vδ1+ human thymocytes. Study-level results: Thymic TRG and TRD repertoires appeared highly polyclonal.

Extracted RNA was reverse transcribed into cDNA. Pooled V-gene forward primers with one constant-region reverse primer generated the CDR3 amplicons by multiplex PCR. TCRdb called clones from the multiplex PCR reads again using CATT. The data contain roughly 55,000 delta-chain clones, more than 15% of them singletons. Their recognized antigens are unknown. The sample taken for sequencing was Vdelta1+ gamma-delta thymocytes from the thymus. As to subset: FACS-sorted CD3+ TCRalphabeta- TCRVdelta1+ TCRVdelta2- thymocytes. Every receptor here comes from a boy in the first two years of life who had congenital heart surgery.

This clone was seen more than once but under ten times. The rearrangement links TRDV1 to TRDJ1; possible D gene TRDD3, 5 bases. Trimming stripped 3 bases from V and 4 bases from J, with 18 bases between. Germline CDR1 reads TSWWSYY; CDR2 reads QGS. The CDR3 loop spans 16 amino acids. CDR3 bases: TGTGCTCTTGGGGACCCCGGGAAGGGGGTTGGCGATAAACTCATCTTT. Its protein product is CALGDPGKGVGDKLIF.

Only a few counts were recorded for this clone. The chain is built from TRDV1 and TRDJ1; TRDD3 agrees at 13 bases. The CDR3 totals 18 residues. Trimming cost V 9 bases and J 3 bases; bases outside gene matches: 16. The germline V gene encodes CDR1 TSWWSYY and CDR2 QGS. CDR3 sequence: CALKAFAILGDTSDKLIF. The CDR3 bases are TGTGCTCTGAAGGCCTTCGCTATACTGGGGGATACGTCCGATAAACTCATCTTT.

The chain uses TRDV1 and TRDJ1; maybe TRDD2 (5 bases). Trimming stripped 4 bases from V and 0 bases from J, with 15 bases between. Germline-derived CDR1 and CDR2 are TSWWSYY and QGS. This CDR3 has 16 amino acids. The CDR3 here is CALGGELPSYTDKLIF. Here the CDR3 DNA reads TGTGCTCTTGGGGGCGAGCTTCCCTCCTACACCGATAAACTCATCTTT.

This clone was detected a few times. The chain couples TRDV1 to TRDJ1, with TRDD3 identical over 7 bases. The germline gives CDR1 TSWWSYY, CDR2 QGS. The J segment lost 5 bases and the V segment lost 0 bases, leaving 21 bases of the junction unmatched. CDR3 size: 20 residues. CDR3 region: CALGELERRRTGETTDKLIF. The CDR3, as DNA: TGTGCTCTTGGGGAACTAGAGCGACGTCGTACTGGGGAAACTACGGATAAACTCATCTTT.

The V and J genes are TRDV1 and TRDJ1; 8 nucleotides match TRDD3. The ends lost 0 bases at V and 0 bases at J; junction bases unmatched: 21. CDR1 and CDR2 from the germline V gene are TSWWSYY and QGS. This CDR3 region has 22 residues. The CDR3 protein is CALGELGLPHLTGGLYTDKLIF. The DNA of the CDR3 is TGTGCTCTTGGGGAACTCGGCCTTCCCCACCTTACTGGGGGTTTGTACACCGATAAACTCATCTTT.

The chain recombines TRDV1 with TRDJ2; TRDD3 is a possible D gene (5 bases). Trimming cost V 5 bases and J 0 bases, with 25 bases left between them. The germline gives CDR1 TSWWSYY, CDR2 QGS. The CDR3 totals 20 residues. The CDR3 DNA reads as TGTGCTCTTGGGAACTACGGTTTCGGGGAAGGTGTAGCTTTGACAGCACAACTCTTCTTT. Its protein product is CALGNYGFGEGVALTAQLFF.

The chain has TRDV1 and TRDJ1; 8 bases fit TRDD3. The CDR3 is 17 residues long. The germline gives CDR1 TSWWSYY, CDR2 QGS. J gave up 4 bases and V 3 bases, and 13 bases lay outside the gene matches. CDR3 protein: CALGDYGLGDPFDKLIF. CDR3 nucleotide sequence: TGTGCTCTTGGGGACTACGGTCTGGGGGACCCCTTCGATAAACTCATCTTT.

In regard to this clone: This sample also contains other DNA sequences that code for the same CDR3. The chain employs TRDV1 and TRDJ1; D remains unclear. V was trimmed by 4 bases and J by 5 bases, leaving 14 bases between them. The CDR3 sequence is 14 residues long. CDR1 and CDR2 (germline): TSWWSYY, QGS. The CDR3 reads CALGGRLFTDKLIF. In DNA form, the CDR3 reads TGTGCTCTTGGGGGTCGCCTTTTCACAGATAAACTCATCTTT.

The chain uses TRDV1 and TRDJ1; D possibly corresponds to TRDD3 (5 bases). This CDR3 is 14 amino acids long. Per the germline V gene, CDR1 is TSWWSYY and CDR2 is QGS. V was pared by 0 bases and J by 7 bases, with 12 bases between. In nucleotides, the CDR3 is TGTGCTCTTGGGGAACTGGGGAGGCCTCGTAAACTCATCTTT. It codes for CALGELGRPRKLIF.

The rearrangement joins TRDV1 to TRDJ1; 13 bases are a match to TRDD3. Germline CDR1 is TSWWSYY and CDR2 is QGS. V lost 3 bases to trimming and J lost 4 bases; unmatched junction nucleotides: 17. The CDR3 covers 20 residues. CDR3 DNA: TGTGCTCTTGGGGACCCGTACGAACTAACTGGGGGATACGCCTTCGATAAACTCATCTTT. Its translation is CALGDPYELTGGYAFDKLIF.

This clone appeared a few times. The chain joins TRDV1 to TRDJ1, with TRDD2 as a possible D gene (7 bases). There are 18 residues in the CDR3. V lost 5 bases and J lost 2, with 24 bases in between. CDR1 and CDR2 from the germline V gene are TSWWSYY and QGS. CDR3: CALGLRDFLPTGTDKLIF. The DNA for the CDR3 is TGTGCTCTTGGGCTAAGGGATTTCCTACCCACTGGGACCGATAAACTCATCTTT.

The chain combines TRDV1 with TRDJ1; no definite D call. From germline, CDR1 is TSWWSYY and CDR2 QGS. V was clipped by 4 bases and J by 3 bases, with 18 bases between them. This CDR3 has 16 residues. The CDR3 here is CALGGPTLNFSDKLIF. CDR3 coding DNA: TGTGCTCTTGGGGGGCCCACCCTGAATTTCTCCGATAAACTCATCTTT.

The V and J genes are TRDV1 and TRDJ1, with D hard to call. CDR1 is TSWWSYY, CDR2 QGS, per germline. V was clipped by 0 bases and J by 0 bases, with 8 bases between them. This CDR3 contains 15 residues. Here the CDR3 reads CALGELRPYTDKLIF. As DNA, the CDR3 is TGTGCTCTTGGGGAACTCCGCCCTTACACCGATAAACTCATCTTT.

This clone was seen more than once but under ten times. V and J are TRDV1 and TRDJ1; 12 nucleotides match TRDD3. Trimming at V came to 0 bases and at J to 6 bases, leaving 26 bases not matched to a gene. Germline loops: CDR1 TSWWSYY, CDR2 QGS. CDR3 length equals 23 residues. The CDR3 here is CALGELLPTFSIVLGDTSNKLIF. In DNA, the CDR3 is TGTGCTCTTGGGGAACTCCTTCCTACGTTCTCCATCGTACTGGGGGATACATCTAATAAACTCATCTTT.

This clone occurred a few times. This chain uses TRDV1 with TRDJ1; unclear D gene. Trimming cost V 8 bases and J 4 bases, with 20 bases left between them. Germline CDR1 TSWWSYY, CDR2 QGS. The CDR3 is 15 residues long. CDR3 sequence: CALFVLHRHSDKLIF. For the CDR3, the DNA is TGTGCTCTTTTTGTTCTACATCGACATAGCGATAAACTCATCTTT.

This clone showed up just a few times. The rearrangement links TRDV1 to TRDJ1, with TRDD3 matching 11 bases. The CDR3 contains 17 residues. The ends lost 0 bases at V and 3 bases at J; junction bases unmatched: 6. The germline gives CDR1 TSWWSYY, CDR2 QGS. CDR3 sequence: CALGELGWGIRSDKLIF. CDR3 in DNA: TGTGCTCTTGGGGAACTCGGTTGGGGGATACGCTCCGATAAACTCATCTTT.

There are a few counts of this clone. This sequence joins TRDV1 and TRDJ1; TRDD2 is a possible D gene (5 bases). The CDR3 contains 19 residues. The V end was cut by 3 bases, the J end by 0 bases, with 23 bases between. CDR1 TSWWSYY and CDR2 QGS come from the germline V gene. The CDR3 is CALGDRGPTILLYTDKLIF. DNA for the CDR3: TGTGCTCTTGGGGACAGGGGCCCTACTATACTCCTGTACACCGATAAACTCATCTTT.

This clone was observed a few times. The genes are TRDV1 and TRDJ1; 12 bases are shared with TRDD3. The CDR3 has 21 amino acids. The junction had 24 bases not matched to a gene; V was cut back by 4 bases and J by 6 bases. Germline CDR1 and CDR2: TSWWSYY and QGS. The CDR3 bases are TGTGCTCTTGGGGCTTCCTCTCCCGCAGTCCCTTACTGGGGGATACCGCATAAACTCATCTTT. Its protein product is CALGASSPAVPYWGIPHKLIF.

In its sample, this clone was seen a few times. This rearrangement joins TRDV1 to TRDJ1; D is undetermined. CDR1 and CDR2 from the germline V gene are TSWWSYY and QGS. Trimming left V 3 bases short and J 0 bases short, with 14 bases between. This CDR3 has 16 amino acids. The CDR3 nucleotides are TGTGCTCTTGGGGACGGCCGTACCTGGTACACCGATAAACTCATCTTT. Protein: CALGDGRTWYTDKLIF.

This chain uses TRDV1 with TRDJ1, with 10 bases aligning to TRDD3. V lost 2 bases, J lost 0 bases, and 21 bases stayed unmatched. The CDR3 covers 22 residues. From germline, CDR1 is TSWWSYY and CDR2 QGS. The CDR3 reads CALGEVSGYRGWGIPYTDKLIF. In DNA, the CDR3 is TGTGCTCTTGGGGAAGTAAGCGGCTACCGTGGGTGGGGGATACCGTACACCGATAAACTCATCTTT.

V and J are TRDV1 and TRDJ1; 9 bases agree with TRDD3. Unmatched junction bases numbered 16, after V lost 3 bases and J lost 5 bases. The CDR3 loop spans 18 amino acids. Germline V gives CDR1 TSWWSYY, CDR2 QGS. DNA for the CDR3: TGTGCTCTTGGGGACCCGAAAAGGAAGGGGGATACTGTGGATAAACTCATCTTT. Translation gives CALGDPKRKGDTVDKLIF.

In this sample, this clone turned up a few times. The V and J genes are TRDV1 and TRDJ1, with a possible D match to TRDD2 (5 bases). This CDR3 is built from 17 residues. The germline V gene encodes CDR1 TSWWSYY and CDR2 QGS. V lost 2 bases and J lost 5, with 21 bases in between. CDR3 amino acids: CALGESLRYPRGDKLIF. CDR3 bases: TGTGCTCTTGGGGAATCCCTACGCTATCCTCGCGGAGATAAACTCATCTTT.

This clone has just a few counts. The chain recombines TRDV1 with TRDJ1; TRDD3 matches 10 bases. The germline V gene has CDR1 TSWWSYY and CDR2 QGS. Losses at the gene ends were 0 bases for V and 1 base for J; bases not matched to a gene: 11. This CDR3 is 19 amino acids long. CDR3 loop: CALGELRGTTGGCTDKLIF. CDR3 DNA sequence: TGTGCTCTTGGGGAACTTCGAGGTACTACTGGGGGATGCACCGATAAACTCATCTTT.

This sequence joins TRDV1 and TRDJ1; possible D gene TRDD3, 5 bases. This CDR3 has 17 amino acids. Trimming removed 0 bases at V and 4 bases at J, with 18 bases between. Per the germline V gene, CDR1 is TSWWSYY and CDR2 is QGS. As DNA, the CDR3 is TGTGCTCTTGGGGAACTGACGAGGTACTGGCCAATCGATAAACTCATCTTT. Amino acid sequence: CALGELTRYWPIDKLIF.

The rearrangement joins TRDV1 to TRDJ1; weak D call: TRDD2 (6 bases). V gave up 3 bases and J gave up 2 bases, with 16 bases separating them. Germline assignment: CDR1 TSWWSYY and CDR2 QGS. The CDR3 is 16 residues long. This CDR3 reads CALGDPLPAVTDKLIF. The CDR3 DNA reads TGTGCTCTTGGGGACCCACTTCCTGCCGTAACCGATAAACTCATCTTT.

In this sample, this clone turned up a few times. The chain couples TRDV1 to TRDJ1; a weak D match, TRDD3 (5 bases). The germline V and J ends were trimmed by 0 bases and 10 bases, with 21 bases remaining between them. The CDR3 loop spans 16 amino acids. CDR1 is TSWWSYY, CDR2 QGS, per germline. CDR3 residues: CALGELSGYWHEGLIF. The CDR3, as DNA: TGTGCTCTTGGGGAACTTAGCGGTTACTGGCACGAGGGACTCATCTTT.

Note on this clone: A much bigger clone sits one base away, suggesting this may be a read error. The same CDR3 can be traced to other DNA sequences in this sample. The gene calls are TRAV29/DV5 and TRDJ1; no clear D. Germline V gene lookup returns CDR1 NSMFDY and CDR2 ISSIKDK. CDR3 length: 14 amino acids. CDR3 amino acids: CAASDLSNFDKLIF. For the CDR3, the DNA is TGTGCCGCAAGCGACCTTTCTAACTTTGATAAACTCATCTTT.

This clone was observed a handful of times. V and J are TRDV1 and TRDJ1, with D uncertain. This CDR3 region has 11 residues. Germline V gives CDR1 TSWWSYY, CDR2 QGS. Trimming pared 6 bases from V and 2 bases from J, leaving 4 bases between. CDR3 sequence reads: CALGITDKLIF. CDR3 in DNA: TGTGCTCTTGGTATTACCGATAAACTCATCTTT.